This T cell receptor (beta chain) came from a study of low-dose radiotherapy and immunotherapy resistance in tumors. For the study at large: Participants in Cohort 1 were administered 0.5 Gy per fraction at 2-week intervals, to a cumulative dose of 6.5 Gy.

Germline-derived CDR1 and CDR2 are SGHRS and YFSETQ. The length of the CDR3 is 16 residues. Deletions cut 1 base from V and 2 bases from J, with 13 bases between. The time point: after trial treatment. The treatment was: LDRT plus nivolumab, ipilimumab, low-dose cyclophosphamide and aspirin (RACIN trial). Treatment combined nivolumab, ipilimumab, aspirin, low-dose cyclophosphamide and low-dose radiotherapy in a dose-escalation trial. Primers targeting TRAV and TRBV primed first-strand cDNA, covering alpha and beta chains. TCRs underwent 15 to 20 PCR cycles of amplification with a constant-region primer and V-primer adapter. TCRdb independently ran MiXCR on the reads; one entry per CDR3 protein. The table has fewer than 50,000 distinct CDR3 sequences, less than 30% seen once.

This TCR derives from a male donor with prostate cancer. The V gene is TRBV5-1, the J gene TRBJ2-1, with D perhaps being TRBD1 or TRBD2 (6 bases each). The sample was PBMCs, taken after low-dose radiotherapy plus immunotherapy. For the CDR3, the DNA is TGCGCCAGCAGCTTGAAACCGAGGGGGGCCTACAATGAGCAGTTCTTC. It codes for CASSLKPRGAYNEQFF.